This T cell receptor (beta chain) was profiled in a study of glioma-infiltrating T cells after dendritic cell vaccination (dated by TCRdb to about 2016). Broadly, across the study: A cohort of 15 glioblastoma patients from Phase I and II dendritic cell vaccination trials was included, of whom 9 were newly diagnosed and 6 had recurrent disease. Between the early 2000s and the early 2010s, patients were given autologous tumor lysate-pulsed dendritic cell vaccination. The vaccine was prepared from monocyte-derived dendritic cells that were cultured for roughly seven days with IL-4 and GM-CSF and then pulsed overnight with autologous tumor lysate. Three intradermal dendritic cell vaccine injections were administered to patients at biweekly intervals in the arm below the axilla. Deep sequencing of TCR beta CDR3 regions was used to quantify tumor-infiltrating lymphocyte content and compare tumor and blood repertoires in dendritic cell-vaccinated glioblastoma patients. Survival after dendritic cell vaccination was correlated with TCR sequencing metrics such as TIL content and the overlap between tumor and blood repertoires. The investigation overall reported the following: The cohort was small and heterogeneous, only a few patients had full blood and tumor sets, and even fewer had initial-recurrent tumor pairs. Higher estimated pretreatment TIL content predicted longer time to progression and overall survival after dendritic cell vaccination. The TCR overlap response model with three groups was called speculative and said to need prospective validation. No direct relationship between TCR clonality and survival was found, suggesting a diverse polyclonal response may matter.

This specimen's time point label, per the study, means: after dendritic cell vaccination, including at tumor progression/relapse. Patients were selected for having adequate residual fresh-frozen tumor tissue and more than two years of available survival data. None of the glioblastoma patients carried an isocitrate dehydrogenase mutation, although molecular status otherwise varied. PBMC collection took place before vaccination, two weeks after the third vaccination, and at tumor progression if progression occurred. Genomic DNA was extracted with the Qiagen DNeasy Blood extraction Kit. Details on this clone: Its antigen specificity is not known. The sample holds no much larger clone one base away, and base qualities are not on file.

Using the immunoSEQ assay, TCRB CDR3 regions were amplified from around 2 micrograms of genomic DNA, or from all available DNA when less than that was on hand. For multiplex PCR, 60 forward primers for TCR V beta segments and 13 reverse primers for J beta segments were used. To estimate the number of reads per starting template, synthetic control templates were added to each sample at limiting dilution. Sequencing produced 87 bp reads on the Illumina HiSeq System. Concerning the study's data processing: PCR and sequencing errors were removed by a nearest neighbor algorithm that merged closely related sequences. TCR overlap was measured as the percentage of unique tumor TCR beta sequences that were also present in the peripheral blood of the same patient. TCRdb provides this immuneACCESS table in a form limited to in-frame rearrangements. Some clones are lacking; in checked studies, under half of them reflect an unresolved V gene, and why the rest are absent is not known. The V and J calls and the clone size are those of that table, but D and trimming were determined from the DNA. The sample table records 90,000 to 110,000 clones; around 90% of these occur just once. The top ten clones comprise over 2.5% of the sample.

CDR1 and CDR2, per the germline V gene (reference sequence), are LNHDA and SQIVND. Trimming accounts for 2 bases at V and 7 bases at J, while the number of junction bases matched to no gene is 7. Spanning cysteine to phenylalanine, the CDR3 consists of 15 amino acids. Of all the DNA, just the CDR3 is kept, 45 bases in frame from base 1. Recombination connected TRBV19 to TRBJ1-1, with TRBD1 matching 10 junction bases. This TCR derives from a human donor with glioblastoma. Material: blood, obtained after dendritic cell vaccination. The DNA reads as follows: TGTGCCAGTAGTATATCCCCGGGACAGGGGCTTGAAGCTTTCTTT. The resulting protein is CASSISPGQGLEAFF.